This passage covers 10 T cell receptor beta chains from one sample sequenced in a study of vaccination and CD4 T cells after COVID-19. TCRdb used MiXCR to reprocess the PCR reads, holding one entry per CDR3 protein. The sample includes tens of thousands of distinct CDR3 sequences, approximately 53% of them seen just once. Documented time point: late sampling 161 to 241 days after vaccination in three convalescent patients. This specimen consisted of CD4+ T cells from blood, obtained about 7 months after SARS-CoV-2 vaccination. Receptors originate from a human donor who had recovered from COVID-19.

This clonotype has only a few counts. CDR3 loop: CAISEGSGLQETQYF. The DNA for the CDR3 is TGTGCCATCAGTGAGGGGAGCGGACTCCAAGAGACCCAGTACTTC. The genes are TRBV10-3 and TRBJ2-5, with D possibly being TRBD2 (5 bases). This CDR3 contains 15 residues. V was clipped by 2 bases and J by 1 base, with 11 bases between them. Germline CDR1 ENHRY, CDR2 SYGVKD.

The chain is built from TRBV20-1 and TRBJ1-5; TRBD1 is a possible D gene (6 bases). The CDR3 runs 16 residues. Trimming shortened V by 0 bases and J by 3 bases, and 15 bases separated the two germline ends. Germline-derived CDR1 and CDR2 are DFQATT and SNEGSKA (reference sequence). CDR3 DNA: TGCAGTGCTAGAGATTCGGGAGGGGGGCCCAATCAGCCCCAGCATTTT. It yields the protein CSARDSGGGPNQPQHF.

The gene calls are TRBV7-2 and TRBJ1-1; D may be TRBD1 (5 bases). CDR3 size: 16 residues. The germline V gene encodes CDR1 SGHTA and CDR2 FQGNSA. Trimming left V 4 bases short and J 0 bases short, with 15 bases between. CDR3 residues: CASSSQGVEMNTEAFF. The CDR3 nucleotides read TGTGCCAGCAGCTCCCAGGGCGTAGAAATGAACACTGAAGCTTTCTTT.

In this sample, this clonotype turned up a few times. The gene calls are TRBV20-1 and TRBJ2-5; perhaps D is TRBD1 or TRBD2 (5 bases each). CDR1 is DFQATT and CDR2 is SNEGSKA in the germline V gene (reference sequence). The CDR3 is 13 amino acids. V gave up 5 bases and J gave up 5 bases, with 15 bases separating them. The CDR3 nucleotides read TGCAGTGCTCCCCGGGACCGGCGGGAGACCCAGTACTTC. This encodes CSAPRDRRETQYF.

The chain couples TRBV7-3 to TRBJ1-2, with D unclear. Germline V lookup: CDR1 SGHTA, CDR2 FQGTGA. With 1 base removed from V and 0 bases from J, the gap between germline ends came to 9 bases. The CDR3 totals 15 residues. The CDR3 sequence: CASSLNPGPNYGYTF. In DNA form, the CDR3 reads TGTGCCAGCAGCTTAAATCCAGGTCCTAACTATGGCTACACCTTC.

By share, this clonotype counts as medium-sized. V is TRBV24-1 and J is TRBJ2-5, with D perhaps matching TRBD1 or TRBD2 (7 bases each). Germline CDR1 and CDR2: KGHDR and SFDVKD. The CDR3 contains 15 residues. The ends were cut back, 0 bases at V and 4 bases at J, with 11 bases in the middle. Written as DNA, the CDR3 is TGTGCCACCAGTGATTTGCAGGGGGGGCTAGAGACCCAGTACTTC. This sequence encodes CATSDLQGGLETQYF.

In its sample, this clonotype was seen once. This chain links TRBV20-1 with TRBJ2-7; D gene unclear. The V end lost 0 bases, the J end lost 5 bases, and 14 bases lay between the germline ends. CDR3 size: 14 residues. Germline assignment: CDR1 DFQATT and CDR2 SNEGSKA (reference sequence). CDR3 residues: CSARDPGTKNEQYF. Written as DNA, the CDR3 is TGCAGTGCTAGAGATCCGGGTACGAAGAACGAGCAGTACTTC.

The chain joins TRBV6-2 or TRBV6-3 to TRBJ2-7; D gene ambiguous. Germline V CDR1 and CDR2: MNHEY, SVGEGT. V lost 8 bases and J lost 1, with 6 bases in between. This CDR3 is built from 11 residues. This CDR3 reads CASDTSYEQYF. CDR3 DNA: TGTGCCAGCGATACTTCCTACGAGCAGTACTTC.

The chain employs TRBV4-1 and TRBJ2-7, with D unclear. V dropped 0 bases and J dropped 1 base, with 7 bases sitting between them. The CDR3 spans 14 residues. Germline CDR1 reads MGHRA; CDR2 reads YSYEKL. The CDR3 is CASSQDRVSYEQYF. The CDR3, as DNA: TGCGCCAGCAGCCAAGATCGGGTTTCCTACGAGCAGTACTTC.

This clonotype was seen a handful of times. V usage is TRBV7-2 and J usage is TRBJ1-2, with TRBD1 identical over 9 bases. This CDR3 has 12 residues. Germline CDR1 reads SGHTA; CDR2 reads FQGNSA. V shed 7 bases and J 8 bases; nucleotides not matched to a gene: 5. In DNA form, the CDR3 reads TGTGCCAGCACCGACAGGGGGGGAGGCTACACCTTC. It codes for CASTDRGGGYTF.